The 8 T cell receptor beta chains reported below all come from one sample, sequenced in a study of blood T cell repertoires in COVID-19. Measured with immunoSEQ multiplex PCR; TCRdb has only the in-frame clones, and not every one. The sample holds under 150,000 clones, 76% seen once. The material sequenced was peripheral blood. Every receptor here comes from a woman of 80 years or more with active or convalescent COVID-19.

In this sample, this clone turned up a few times. CDR3 in amino acids: CASSQEGAQNYGYTF. In DNA, the CDR3 is TGTGCCAGCAGCCAAGAAGGGGCACAGAACTATGGCTACACCTTC. V usage is TRBV4-2 and J usage is TRBJ1-2, with a tentative D call TRBD1 (5 bases). V was pared by 0 bases and J by 2 bases, with 10 bases between. The length of the CDR3 is 15 residues. Germline V gives CDR1 LGHNA, CDR2 YNFKEQ.

CDR3 sequence (DNA): TGTGCCAGCAGTGAGGAGATTACAGAGCAGTTCTTC. It yields the protein CASSEEITEQFF. The gene calls are TRBV2 and TRBJ2-1; the D is unclear. The CDR3 has 12 amino acids. Germline loops: CDR1 SNHLY, CDR2 FYNNEI. V was trimmed by 3 bases and J by 10 bases, leaving 10 bases between them.

The chain is built from TRBV19 and TRBJ1-2; D perhaps matches TRBD1 (6 bases). Deletions cut 4 bases from V and 5 bases from J, with 17 bases between. In germline, CDR1 is LNHDA, CDR2 SQIVND (reference sequence). The CDR3 runs 15 residues. CDR3 region: CASSTIQGAGYGYTF. The DNA of the CDR3 is TGTGCCAGTAGTACAATACAGGGTGCCGGGTATGGCTACACCTTC.

V usage is TRBV27 and J usage is TRBJ1-4, with D perhaps matching TRBD1 (6 bases). Germline CDR1 MNHEY, CDR2 SMNVEV (reference sequence). The CDR3 is 15 amino acids. The ends were cut back, 4 bases at V and 7 bases at J, with 16 bases in the middle. CDR3 sequence: CASSSFRGLGEKLFF. CDR3 coding DNA: TGTGCCAGCAGTTCCTTCAGGGGTTTAGGTGAAAAACTGTTTTTT. Full variable domain (missing parts from reference TRBV27 and TRBJ1-4): EAQVTQNPRYLITVTGKKLTVTCSQNMNHEYMSWYRQDPGLGLRQIYYSMNVEVTDKGDVPEGYKVSRKEKRNFPLILESPSPNQTSLYFCASSSFRGLGEKLFFGSGTQLSVL.

CDR3 amino acids: CASSLARFRGGRETQYF. The CDR3 nucleotides read TGTGCCAGCAGCTTAGCGCGGTTTAGGGGGGGCCGAGAGACCCAGTACTTC. The V call is TRBV7-8, the J call TRBJ2-5; the D gene is possibly TRBD2 (7 bases). The CDR3 is made up of 17 amino acids. Germline V CDR1 and CDR2: SGHVS, FQNEAQ. V lost 0 bases to trimming and J lost 4 bases, with 18 bases between them. The variable domain in full, with the rest retrieved from reference TRBV7-8 and TRBJ2-5, is GAGVSQSPRYKVAKRGQDVALRCDPISGHVSLFWYQQALGQGPEFLTYFQNEAQLDKSGLPSDRFFAERPEGSVSTLKIQRTQQEDSAVYLCASSLARFRGGRETQYFGPGTRLLVL.

This sequence joins TRBV28 and TRBJ1-4; 10 bases align to TRBD1. V lost 8 bases to trimming and J lost 3 bases; unmatched junction nucleotides: 3. This CDR3 is 14 amino acids long. Germline V gives CDR1 MDHEN, CDR2 SYDVKM. CDR3 region: CASGGTGANEKLFF. CDR3 in DNA: TGTGCCAGCGGAGGGACAGGGGCTAATGAAAAACTGTTTTTT. The whole variable domain, remainder taken from reference TRBV28 and TRBJ1-4, is DVKVTQSSRYLVKRTGEKVFLECVQDMDHENMFWYRQDPGLGLRLIYFSYDVKMKEKGDIPEGYSVSREKKERFSLILESASTNQTSMYLCASGGTGANEKLFFGSGTQLSVL.

V and J are TRBV7-9 and TRBJ1-1, with 8 nucleotides matching TRBD1. There are 19 residues in the CDR3. The germline gives CDR1 SEHNR, CDR2 FQNEAQ (reference sequence). With 0 bases clipped from V and 2 bases from J, the junction kept 14 bases outside the gene matches. This chain's CDR3 is CASSLAKIAVTGDNTEAFF. CDR3 DNA: TGTGCCAGCAGCTTAGCGAAAATAGCGGTGACAGGGGACAACACTGAAGCTTTCTTT.

The rearrangement links TRBV16 to TRBJ1-4, with 10 bases aligning to TRBD1. The V gene's germline CDR1 is KGHSY and CDR2 FQNENV. Losses at the gene ends were 3 bases for V and 1 base for J; bases not matched to a gene: 5. The CDR3 runs to 17 residues. Here the CDR3 DNA reads TGTGCCAGCAGCCAGCGGGACAGGGGAAAAACTAATGAAAAACTGTTTTTT. As protein: CASSQRDRGKTNEKLFF.